This paragraph reports one T cell receptor beta chain. Its antigen remains unknown. The study ran its PCR with 60 Vbeta and 13 Jbeta primers. Some clones are missing from TCRdb's copy, which holds only in-frame ones; the method was immunoSEQ multiplex PCR. Recorded here are around 50,000 clones; the top ten clones represent roughly 7%. Between the trimmed V and J ends, which lost 2 bases and 4 bases, there was a span of 12 bases. CDR3 size: 15 residues. The germline V gene has CDR1 SGHDT and CDR2 YYEEEE. This record belongs to a study of cytomegalovirus exposure and HLA in healthy donors. Overall study context: Early on, a data release was issued that held tens of millions of unique TCRs from HLA-typed donors. Study-level results: Upon later analysis, HLA-associated TCR beta chains proved more clonally expanded than other, equally common chains. Several of the most significant clusters were apparently associated with common viral pathogens in a later analysis.

The chain carries TRBV5-6 and TRBJ2-2; perhaps TRBD1 as D (5 bases). The sequencing sample was made of PBMCs. The TCR originated in a woman in her thirties or forties in good health and CMV-seronegative. DNA for the CDR3: TGTGCCAGCAGCTTCGACAGAAAGGGCACCGGGGAGCTGTTTTTT. It specifies CASSFDRKGTGELFF.